Detailed here is one T cell receptor (beta chain). Its cognate antigen is unknown. The data stem from a study of T cells in localized non-small cell lung cancer. Sequencing was performed with immunoSEQ multiplex PCR; in TCRdb, only in-frame clones are kept and a portion is missing. Altogether roughly 3,700 clones are present, about 42% being singletons, with the ten largest covering 6% to 7%. General study findings and limits: Sequencing covered just one tumor region, so heterogeneity cannot be ruled out.

Germline V lookup: CDR1 MGHDK, CDR2 SYGVNS. V was cut by 9 bases and J by 0 bases, with 14 bases left in between. The CDR3 runs to 15 residues. This chain connects TRBV25-1 to TRBJ2-2; D is perhaps TRBD1 (6 bases). This sequence was found in a woman aged 35 to 70 with stage I lung adenocarcinoma. This sample comprised lung tumor tissue, obtained before any cancer treatment. CDR3 nucleotides: TGTGCCAGTGGGACGGACAGCGCGAACACCGGGGAGCTGTTTTTT. Translating gives CASGTDSANTGELFF. The whole variable domain, filled in from reference TRBV25-1 and TRBJ2-2, reads EADIYQTPRYLVIGTGKKITLECSQTMGHDKMYWYQQDPGMELHLIHYSYGVNSTEKGDLSSESTVSRIRTEHFPLTLESARPSHTSQYLCASGTDSANTGELFFGEGSRLTVL.